This TCR beta chain was identified during a study of T cell responses to AZD1222 COVID-19 vaccine (dated by TCRdb to the early 2020s). General notes on the study: A total of just over 230 trial participants underwent TCR sequencing, of whom about 210 received two doses of AZD1222 and approximately 25 received two doses of the MenACWY control vaccine. Trial participants were enrolled by age into subgroups of 18-55, 56-69 and 70-plus years, and roughly 160, 29 and 62 TCR-sequenced participants, respectively, were included in these subgroups.

As to this clone: Its antigen remains undetermined. One base away there is no much larger clone; base qualities are not given.

The CDR3 regions of human TCRbeta chains were analyzed by immunosequencing. The study's processing was this. Repertoire TCRs were checked for matches against a reference library of SARS-CoV-2-specific TCRs that had been generated using the MIRA antigen-specificity platform. Breadth was defined as the fraction of unique TCRs that were SARS-CoV-2-associated. Depth was defined as the fraction of total T cells that were SARS-CoV-2-associated. Each spike-specific TCR was assigned to its reactive spike region and to a CD4 or CD8 class using the MIRA data. Log10-transformed breadth and depth values were compared by one-way ANOVA with Sidak's multiple comparisons tests. This immuneACCESS table, as held by TCRdb, lists in-frame sequences with V and J called but not all clones. Of the missing ones, under half trace to an unresolved V gene in checked studies; the others have no known cause. The D gene and trimming were derived from the DNA, and the V and J assignments and clone size from that table. The sample profile shows 90,000 to 130,000 clones; approximately 90% of them were found once. The ten largest account for more than 14% of the sample.

What this sample's time point label stands for: about 28 days (+/-7) after the second vaccine dose. AZD1222 recipients with second doses at about 4 weeks or about 12 weeks were pooled, because spike-specific TCR depth and breadth did not differ between schedules. Vaccinee samples came from UK trials COV001 and COV002, including a single-blind randomized controlled phase 2/3 trial of AZD1222 (ChAdOx1 nCoV-19) in healthy adults. For TCRbeta chain sequencing, PBMC samples from trial participants were taken at day 0 and at day 28 after the second dose. Overall results and qualifications from the work: Participants were mostly white British, with more females than males. The authors suggested clonal diversity may have been underestimated. The 56-69-year group was small, and its depth increase did not reach significance, likely because of low power. Spike-specific TCR breadth and depth rose significantly after two AZD1222 doses compared with day 0 and with MenACWY recipients. Because no samples from the day 14 peak response were available, repertoires could be characterized only after the peak T cell response. Only a handful of AZD1222 recipients were SARS-CoV-2 seropositive at baseline, limiting conclusions about previously exposed vaccinees. Nearly half of unique spike-specific TCRs reportedly recognized epitopes outside regions mutated in the B.1.351 and B.1.1.7 variants. The whole spike protein was spanned by vaccine-associated CD4 TCRs, and dominant responses were seen in regions 160-218 and 743-854.

The CDR3 goes from the cysteine to the phenylalanine over 14 residues. The CDR3 DNA has 42 bases and is translated from base 1. The V gene is TRBV21-1 and the J gene is TRBJ2-1; the table names TRBD1, a call not compared with the DNA. TRBV21-1 is flagged as a pseudogene. The material was peripheral blood, obtained 28 days after the second AZD1222 dose. This sequence was found in an adult who received the AZD1222 COVID-19 vaccine. The DNA sequence follows: TGTGCCAGCTCATACAGGTCTTCCTACAATGAGCAGTTCTTC. This codes for CASSYRSSYNEQFF.